This T cell receptor beta chain was sequenced during a study of neurological immune-mediated disorders. The CDR3 spans 13 residues. V lost 10 bases, J lost 3 bases, and 7 bases stayed unmatched. General study findings and limits: Across subjects, no CDR3 amino acid sequence appeared in expanded clones of more than one subject, a finding that suggested private repertoires in all groups. Whereas HTLV-1-associated myelopathy showed the most TCR clonal expansion, multiple sclerosis showed the least, with levels below those of healthy controls.

The sample holds many counts of this clonotype. Its antigen is currently unknown. The cDNA was generated by 5'RACE with 10-nucleotide random UMIs. The output of every sequencing run, over 170 million TCR-beta sequences, came from 15-18 subjects. TCRdb processed the 5' RACE reads anew with MiXCR; each CDR3 protein has one entry. The sample lists 46,000 or so distinct CDR3 sequences, around a tenth occurring once. The chain joins TRBV12-3 or TRBV12-4 to TRBJ2-3, with TRBD2 identical over 7 bases. The sequenced sample consisted of PBMCs. The clonotype was recovered from a woman aged 40 to 50 with HTLV-1-associated myelopathy (HAM/TSP). The CDR3 here is CANLLRGTDTQYF. In DNA, the CDR3 is TGTGCCAACCTCTTGCGGGGGACAGATACGCAGTATTTT.